Detailed here is one T cell receptor (beta chain). The data originate from a study of control samples from healthy donors and cancer patients. Clones were read by immunoSEQ multiplex PCR, and TCRdb kept only the in-frame ones, dropping some. The top ten hold approximately 13% of the sample, which has 90,000 to 110,000 clones, about 80% seen once. The CDR3 consists of 14 residues. CDR1 is GTSNPN and CDR2 is SVGIG in the germline V gene (reference sequence). The trim removed 2 bases at V and 8 bases at J, leaving 6 bases unmatched. The rearrangement uses TRBV30 and TRBJ1-2, with TRBD1 matching over 12 bases. The source of this sequence is a woman aged 50 to 60 in good health. Sequencing was carried out using blood. In DNA, the CDR3 is TGTGCCTGGAGTTTTTCTGGGACAGGGGGCGGCTACACCTTC. Protein: CAWSFSGTGGGYTF.